The 31 T cell receptor beta chains listed next were all sequenced from one sample in a study of T cells in tumors after PD-1 blockade. The method was immunoSEQ multiplex PCR; TCRdb's version includes in-frame clones alone and lacks a portion of them. The sample has around 60,000 clones; around 80% are singletons. The sample here was PBMCs, taken before anti-PD-1 treatment. Receptor source: a human donor with basal cell carcinoma.

This clone showed up just once. The genes are TRBV9 and TRBJ1-1; no firm D call. Germline CDR1 and CDR2: SGDLS and YYNGEE. V was clipped by 4 bases and J by 1 base, with 11 bases between them. CDR3 length: 14 residues. CDR3 DNA sequence: TGTGCCAGCAGCCCCTCGGGCGGGAACACTGAAGCTTTCTTT. This sequence encodes CASSPSGGNTEAFF.

The V call is TRBV4-1, the J call TRBJ1-2; perhaps TRBD1 as D (5 bases). Germline assignment: CDR1 MGHRA and CDR2 YSYEKL. The germline V and J ends were trimmed by 1 base and 7 bases, with 13 bases remaining between them. The CDR3 totals 14 residues. For the CDR3, the DNA is TGCGCCAGCAGCCAAGCTGGAATTGGGGGTGGCTACACCTTC. Its translation is CASSQAGIGGGYTF.

The count of this clone is one. This chain connects TRBV3-1 (or the pseudogene TRBV3-2) to TRBJ1-2; no reliable D call. The CDR3 is made up of 12 amino acids. Trimming took 1 base from V and 7 from J, leaving 7 bases between them. Germline V CDR1 and CDR2: LGHDT, YNNKEL (reference sequence). For the CDR3, the DNA is TGTGCCAGCAGCCAAGGGACGGCTGGCTACACCTTC. This encodes CASSQGTAGYTF.

The rearrangement joins TRBV9 to TRBJ2-2; 10 positions match TRBD2. Trimming took 1 base from V and 7 from J; bases not matched to a gene: 4. The CDR3 totals 15 residues. Per germline, CDR1 SGDLS and CDR2 YYNGEE. CDR3 region: CASSVSSGGNGELFF. The CDR3 nucleotides read TGTGCCAGCAGCGTATCTAGCGGGGGAAACGGGGAGCTGTTTTTT.

In DNA, the CDR3 is TGTGCCAGCAGCCGGACTAGCGGGGGGTATGAGCAGTTCTTC. Its translation: CASSRTSGGYEQFF. The genes are TRBV3-1 (or the pseudogene TRBV3-2) and TRBJ2-1; TRBD2 agrees at 14 bases. The V segment lost 4 bases and the J segment 8 bases; nucleotides outside the gene matches: 1. The CDR3 has 14 amino acids. Germline assignment: CDR1 LGHDT and CDR2 YNNKEL (reference sequence).

This clone has more than one count but fewer than ten. This chain connects TRBV6-6 to TRBJ1-6, with 9 bases lining up with TRBD1. Germline CDR1 and CDR2: MNHNY and SVGAGI (reference sequence). Trimming at V came to 5 bases and at J to 1 base, leaving 6 bases not matched to a gene. CDR3 length: 17 amino acids. CDR3 region: CASSRTGVGSYNSPLHF. The DNA of the CDR3 is TGTGCCAGCAGTCGGACAGGGGTAGGATCCTATAATTCACCCCTCCACTTT.

The chain links TRBV25-1 to TRBJ2-7; maybe TRBD2 (5 bases). The CDR3 spans 12 residues. The V gene's germline CDR1 is MGHDK and CDR2 SYGVNS. V shed 6 bases and J shed 3 bases, with 9 bases lying between them. CDR3 sequence: CASRKGVYEQYF. The CDR3 DNA sequence: TGTGCCAGCAGGAAGGGAGTCTACGAGCAGTACTTC.

The chain carries TRBV6-5 and TRBJ1-1, with D perhaps TRBD1 (6 bases). The CDR3 is 15 residues long. Between the trimmed V and J ends, which lost 8 bases and 6 bases, there was a span of 22 bases. CDR1 is MNHEY, CDR2 SVGAGI, per germline. CDR3 nucleotide sequence: TGTGCCAGCTCTCTCGAGGCGGCGGGGGCTTCTGAAGCTTTCTTT. Amino acid sequence: CASSLEAAGASEAFF.

This chain links TRBV7-9 with TRBJ2-3, with 12 positions matching TRBD2. V was clipped by 6 bases and J by 3 bases; unmatched bases: 4. The CDR3 contains 15 residues. From germline, CDR1 is SEHNR and CDR2 FQNEAQ (reference sequence). The CDR3 is CASSTTSGGTDTQYF. The DNA of the CDR3 is TGTGCCAGCAGTACGACTAGCGGGGGAACAGATACGCAGTATTTT.

The CDR3 bases are TGTGCCAGCAGCCCAACAGGGGCTCTGGAGACCCAGTACTTC. Protein sequence: CASSPTGALETQYF. V gene TRBV7-3 combines with J gene TRBJ2-5; 7 bases match TRBD1. V was clipped by 5 bases and J by 5 bases; unmatched bases: 8. From germline, CDR1 is SGHTA and CDR2 FQGTGA. This CDR3 is built from 14 residues.

The sample holds one count of this clone. The chain combines TRBV29-1 with TRBJ2-1; 9 positions agree with TRBD2. V trimming: 7 bases; J trimming: 4 bases; junction bases outside the gene matches: 8. The CDR3 runs 14 residues. Germline-derived CDR1 and CDR2 are SQVTM and ANQGSEA. This CDR3 is CSGIGTSLYNEQFF. In DNA form, the CDR3 reads TGCAGCGGGATAGGGACTAGCCTATACAATGAGCAGTTCTTC.

V and J are TRBV7-6 and TRBJ2-7; D gene unclear. CDR1 is SGHVS and CDR2 is FNYEAQ in the germline V gene. The germline V and J ends were trimmed by 5 bases and 1 base, with 9 bases remaining between them. CDR3 size: 13 residues. CDR3: CASSTRRSYEQYF. The CDR3 DNA follows: TGTGCCAGCAGCACCCGGCGATCCTACGAGCAGTACTTC. Based on the CDR3 plus reference TRBV7-6 and TRBJ2-7, the full variable domain is GAGVSQSPRYKVTKRGQDVALRCDPISGHVSLYWYRQALGQGPEFLTYFNYEAQQDKSGLPNDRFSAERPEGSISTLTIQRTEQRDSAMYRCASSTRRSYEQYFGPGTRLTVT.

The J gene is TRBJ2-2, the V gene TRBV19, with 7 bases that match TRBD2. CDR1 LNHDA and CDR2 SQIVND come from the germline V gene (reference sequence). This CDR3 is 13 amino acids long. V was pared by 11 bases and J by 0 bases, with 3 bases of the junction left unmatched. CDR3 sequence: CASTSSNTGELFF. As DNA, the CDR3 is TGTGCCTCGACTAGCTCGAACACCGGGGAGCTGTTTTTT.

CDR3 amino acids: CASSSDGNTEAFF. In nucleotides, the CDR3 is TGTGCCAGCAGCTCGGACGGTAACACTGAAGCTTTCTTT. The V call is TRBV11-1, the J call TRBJ1-1, with no clear D. There are 13 residues in the CDR3. Germline loops: CDR1 SGHAT, CDR2 FQDESV (reference sequence). V gave up 4 bases and J gave up 2 bases, with 8 bases separating them.

The rearrangement joins TRBV20-1 to TRBJ2-1; D unclear. CDR3 size: 11 residues. The V end was cut by 5 bases, the J end by 13 bases, with 15 bases between. Germline V gives CDR1 DFQATT, CDR2 SNEGSKA (reference sequence). The CDR3 bases are TGCAGTGCTCCCACGTCTGGTCTCCAGTTCTTC. It codes for CSAPTSGLQFF.

J is TRBJ1-5 and V is TRBV27; D is unresolved. CDR3 length: 15 amino acids. V was cut by 0 bases and J by 2 bases, with 8 bases left in between. The germline V gene encodes CDR1 MNHEY and CDR2 SMNVEV (reference sequence). CDR3 in DNA: TGTGCCAGCAGTTTATCCCTGAGGGGCAATCAGCCCCAGCATTTT. Protein sequence: CASSLSLRGNQPQHF.

V usage is TRBV10-1 and J usage is TRBJ2-7; a possible D gene is TRBD2 (6 bases). Germline loops: CDR1 WNHNN, CDR2 SYGVQD (reference sequence). The V end was cut by 10 bases, the J end by 6 bases, with 22 bases between. There are 14 residues in the CDR3. The CDR3 region is CATSDGGSSREQYF. In DNA form, the CDR3 reads TGCGCCACTTCGGACGGGGGATCCTCTCGCGAGCAGTACTTC.

V and J are TRBV7-3 and TRBJ2-2; D is uncertain. This CDR3 spans 13 amino acids. Germline-derived CDR1 and CDR2 are SGHTA and FQGTGA. V lost 0 bases to trimming and J lost 3 bases, with 2 bases between them. CDR3 DNA sequence: TGTGCCAGCAGCTTAACTGACACCGGGGAGCTGTTTTTT. Encoded protein: CASSLTDTGELFF.

This chain links TRBV7-9 with TRBJ2-7; tentatively, D is TRBD1 (6 bases). From germline, CDR1 is SEHNR and CDR2 FQNEAQ (reference sequence). V gave up 0 bases and J gave up 12 bases, with 15 bases separating them. This CDR3 is built from 13 residues. The DNA of the CDR3 is TGTGCCAGCAGCTTAGCGAGCCAGGGGAGCCCGTACTTC. It encodes CASSLASQGSPYF.

The genes are TRBV19 and TRBJ1-5; D might be TRBD1 (5 bases). The CDR3 is made up of 19 amino acids. V was shortened by 5 bases and J by 2 bases, with 25 bases between the two germline ends. Per germline, CDR1 LNHDA and CDR2 SQIVND (reference sequence). For the CDR3, the DNA is TGTGCCAGTAGTGCCCGGCGACATTCGAGGGGTACGGGCAATCAGCCCCAGCATTTT. Translation gives CASSARRHSRGTGNQPQHF.

This chain uses TRBV6-2 or TRBV6-3 with TRBJ1-1; TRBD1 is a possible D gene (6 bases). The CDR3 is made up of 16 amino acids. Looked up from germline, CDR1 is MNHEY and CDR2 is SVGEGT. Trimming stripped 5 bases from V and 2 bases from J, with 18 bases between. The CDR3 sequence: CASSDGGRGGNTEAFF. CDR3 coding DNA: TGTGCCAGCAGTGACGGCGGCCGAGGGGGTAACACTGAAGCTTTCTTT.

CDR3 coding DNA: TGTGCCAGCAGCGTAGCGTCTGGTAATGAAAAACTGTTTTTT. This gives the protein CASSVASGNEKLFF. The V and J genes are TRBV9 and TRBJ1-4; unclear D gene. The CDR3 totals 14 residues. CDR1 SGDLS and CDR2 YYNGEE come from the germline V gene. Between the trimmed V and J ends, which lost 0 bases and 4 bases, there was a span of 7 bases. Together with reference TRBV9 and TRBJ1-4, the CDR3 gives the full variable domain: DSGVTQTPKHLITATGQRVTLRCSPRSGDLSVYWYQQSLDQGLQFLIQYYNGEERAKGNILERFSAQQFPDLHSELNLSSLELGDSALYFCASSVASGNEKLFFGSGTQLSVL.

This clone came up a few times. This sequence joins TRBV7-2 and TRBJ1-5; no clear D gene. Between the trimmed V and J ends, which lost 5 bases and 7 bases, there was a span of 18 bases. Germline lookup yields CDR1 SGHTA and CDR2 FQGNSA. The CDR3 runs to 15 residues. Here the CDR3 reads CASSKREVSEQPQHF. CDR3 nucleotides: TGTGCCAGCAGCAAAAGGGAGGTGTCGGAGCAGCCCCAGCATTTT.

This chain uses TRBV5-1 with TRBJ2-2; D not certain. From germline, CDR1 is SGHRS and CDR2 YFSETQ. The CDR3 is 15 residues long. With 0 bases removed from V and 4 bases from J, the gap between germline ends came to 10 bases. This CDR3 reads CASSLDGSGTGELFF. CDR3 nucleotide sequence: TGCGCCAGCAGCTTGGACGGATCGGGCACCGGGGAGCTGTTTTTT.

V gene TRBV7-6 combines with J gene TRBJ1-6; possible D gene TRBD1, 5 bases. The germline V gene has CDR1 SGHVS and CDR2 FNYEAQ. The CDR3 runs 20 residues. Trimming cost V 0 bases and J 0 bases, with 18 bases left between them. The CDR3 DNA follows: TGTGCCAGCAGCTTAGCGGAGGGGAGGGGAGGAAGCTCCTATAATTCACCCCTCCACTTT. Amino acids: CASSLAEGRGGSSYNSPLHF. The complete variable domain, with remaining parts taken from reference TRBV7-6 and TRBJ1-6, reads GAGVSQSPRYKVTKRGQDVALRCDPISGHVSLYWYRQALGQGPEFLTYFNYEAQQDKSGLPNDRFSAERPEGSISTLTIQRTEQRDSAMYRCASSLAEGRGGSSYNSPLHFGNGTRLTVT.

V is TRBV18 and J is TRBJ1-3; 8 bases map to TRBD1. The V gene's germline CDR1 is KGHSH and CDR2 LQKENI. V was pared by 3 bases and J by 2 bases, with 9 bases of the junction left unmatched. The CDR3 has 17 residues. The CDR3 region has the DNA TGTGCCAGCTCACCCGCGACAGGGGCGCGCGCTGGAAACACCATATATTTT. Its protein product is CASSPATGARAGNTIYF.

V and J are TRBV7-9 and TRBJ1-1, with no clear D. The CDR3 contains 14 residues. V lost 0 bases to trimming and J lost 4 bases, with 9 bases between them. Germline-derived CDR1 and CDR2 are SEHNR and FQNEAQ (reference sequence). As DNA, the CDR3 is TGTGCCAGCAGCTTAGCAGGAGGGCTCACTGAAGCTTTCTTT. This codes for CASSLAGGLTEAFF.

This clone occurred once. The chain uses TRBV19 and TRBJ1-2; TRBD1 matches 8 bases. CDR3 size: 11 residues. The V segment lost 5 bases and the J segment 11 bases; nucleotides outside the gene matches: 4. Germline V CDR1 and CDR2: LNHDA, SQIVND (reference sequence). This CDR3 reads CASSYGTGYTF. Here the CDR3 DNA reads TGTGCCAGTAGTTACGGGACAGGATACACCTTC.

J is TRBJ1-4 and V is TRBV7-6; unclear D gene. CDR3 length equals 14 residues. With 4 bases removed from V and 7 bases from J, the gap between germline ends came to 13 bases. Germline loops: CDR1 SGHVS, CDR2 FNYEAQ. In nucleotides, the CDR3 is TGTGCCAGCAGCTCGAACCTTAATAGTGAAAAACTGTTTTTT. Residues: CASSSNLNSEKLFF.

The chain employs TRBV19 and TRBJ1-6; 8 nucleotides agree with TRBD1. Germline assignment: CDR1 LNHDA and CDR2 SQIVND (reference sequence). This CDR3 has 15 residues. The trim removed 6 bases at V and 1 base at J, leaving 2 bases unmatched. The CDR3 protein is CASRRTGSYNSPLHF. DNA of the CDR3: TGTGCCAGTAGACGGACAGGGTCCTATAATTCACCCCTCCACTTT.

V and J are TRBV5-1 and TRBJ2-1, with D possibly called TRBD1 or TRBD2 (6 bases each). CDR1 is SGHRS and CDR2 is YFSETQ in the germline V gene. Trimming took off 4 bases at V and 5 bases at J, with 13 bases between the two ends. The CDR3 is made up of 14 amino acids. The CDR3 region is CASSLGGPHNEQFF. The CDR3 nucleotides are TGCGCCAGCAGCCTGGGGGGCCCTCACAATGAGCAGTTCTTC.